A selection of T cell receptor beta chains follows, all from one sample in a study of early T cells in non-severe SARS-CoV-2 infection. MiXCR, applied by TCRdb to the 5' RACE reads, yields one record per CDR3 protein. The data contain tens of thousands of distinct CDR3 sequences, approximately 13% of them seen just once; the ten biggest clones take up 7.5% to 9%. Source material: whole blood. Receptors originate from an adult who was a healthcare worker with PCR-confirmed SARS-CoV-2 infection or an uninfected control (not recorded which). Both conserved end residues are part of each CDR3. The D gene is left open where the match is weak. Clone size is shown for a subset of rows, as once, few, many or a class of expanded clone.

D | J | V | size | DNA | CDR3
. | TRBJ1-3 | TRBV6-1 | few | TGTGCCAGCAGGCAACCCCAACGCCCTGGAAACACCATATATTTT | CASRQPQRPGNTIYF
. | TRBJ1-4 | TRBV29-1 | . | TGCAGCGTCGGGGGGGGAACGGAAAAACTGTTTTTT | CSVGGGTEKLFF
TRBD2 | TRBJ2-2 | TRBV5-1 | . | TGCGCCAGCAGCTTGGTTACTAGCGGCACCGGGGAGCTGTTTTTT | CASSLVTSGTGELFF
TRBD2 | TRBJ2-1 | TRBV7-9 | many | TGTGCCAGCGTTTCCGGGACTAGCGCTTACAATGAGCAGTTCTTC | CASVSGTSAYNEQFF
. | TRBJ2-1 | TRBV28 | . | TGTGCCAGCAGTTTATCGGGAGTAGCCAATGAGCAGTTCTTC | CASSLSGVANEQFF
TRBD1 | TRBJ2-7 | TRBV3-1 | many | TGTGCCAGCAGCCAATGGACAGGCCAACGGGGCATGAACGAGCAGTACTTC | CASSQWTGQRGMNEQYF
. | TRBJ2-7 | TRBV20-1 | . | TGCAGTGCTAGATCGGCGGTGTTGAACTACGAGCAGTACTTC | CSARSAVLNYEQYF
. | TRBJ2-1 | TRBV29-1 | many | TGCAGCGTTGGGGGCTACAATGAGCAGTTCTTC | CSVGGYNEQFF
TRBD2 | TRBJ2-1 | TRBV7-8 | . | TGTGCCAGCAGCTTAGGTCGGGGGGATAGCTACAATGAGCAGTTCTTC | CASSLGRGDSYNEQFF
. | TRBJ2-7 | TRBV11-3 | few | TGTGCCAGCAGCTTTACGGCGGCATACGAGCAGTACTTC | CASSFTAAYEQYF
. | TRBJ1-1 | TRBV5-5 | few | TGTGCCAGCAGCCCCCCCCGGGAGCGGGCTTTCTTT | CASSPPRERAFF
TRBD2 | TRBJ2-7 | TRBV7-2 | . | TGTGCCAGCAGCCCTTGGGCTAGCGGGGACTACGAGCAGTACTTC | CASSPWASGDYEQYF
. | TRBJ2-4 | TRBV27 | few | TGTGCCAGCAGCAAAACAGGGTTCAAAAACATTCAGTACTTC | CASSKTGFKNIQYF
. | TRBJ2-5 | TRBV28 | many | TGTGCCAGCAGTTCTAACAGGGGAGGCGGCCGAGAGACCCAGTACTTC | CASSSNRGGGRETQYF
. | TRBJ2-1 | TRBV5-1 | many | TGCGCCAGCAGCCCTTCGAGGGGCGAGCAGTTCTTC | CASSPSRGEQFF
. | TRBJ1-4 | TRBV29-1 | . | TGCAGCGCCGACGGGCAAGAGGAAAAACTGTTTTTT | CSADGQEEKLFF
. | TRBJ1-1 | TRBV20-1 | . | TGCAGTGTTAGTTCCCAGTCGAACACTGAAGCTTTCTTT | CSVSSQSNTEAFF
TRBD1 | TRBJ2-4 | TRBV5-6 | . | TGTGCCAGCAGCTGGAACAGGGGGGACAAAAACATTCAGTACTTC | CASSWNRGDKNIQYF
. | TRBJ1-5 | TRBV5-1 | . | TGCGCCAGCAGCTTAATGACAGACTATAGCAATCAGCCCCAGCATTTT | CASSLMTDYSNQPQHF
TRBD2 | TRBJ2-2 | TRBV29-1 | . | TGCAGCGTTGGTGTAGCGGGAGCCGGGGAGCTGTTTTTT | CSVGVAGAGELFF
. | TRBJ1-3 | TRBV29-1 | few | TGCAGCGGGACTGGGGGAAACACCATATATTTT | CSGTGGNTIYF
TRBD2 | TRBJ2-1 | TRBV5-4 | . | TGTGCCAGCAGCTTGCCAAGCGGGAGGATAGGCAATGAGCAGTTCTTC | CASSLPSGRIGNEQFF
. | TRBJ2-2 | TRBV15 | many | TGTGCCACCAGCAGAGGGGACCCGGTCACCGGGGAGCTGTTTTTT | CATSRGDPVTGELFF
. | TRBJ2-2 | TRBV12-3/TRBV12-4 | many | TGTGCCAGCAGTCCCGCCTCCGGGCTCAACACCGGGGAGCTGTTTTTT | CASSPASGLNTGELFF
. | TRBJ2-7 | TRBV10-2 | . | TGCGCCAGCAGTGACCCCGCCCCAGGGATGCCCTACGAGCAGTACTTC | CASSDPAPGMPYEQYF
TRBD2 | TRBJ2-3 | TRBV28 | few | TGTGCCAGCAGTATCCCACGGACTAGCGGGAGGAGGACAGATACGCAGTATTTT | CASSIPRTSGRRTDTQYF
. | TRBJ2-5 | TRBV6-5 | few | TGTGCCAGCAGCCTCGTCGGGGTTGCGACCCAGTACTTC | CASSLVGVATQYF
. | TRBJ2-7 | TRBV11-2 | . | TGTGCCAGCAGTCGAGAGAGCTCCAGCTCCTACGAGCAGTACTTC | CASSRESSSSYEQYF
. | TRBJ2-3 | TRBV12-3/TRBV12-4 | few | TGTGCCAGCAGTGAGAGACAGGGGAGGGCAGATACGCAGTATTTT | CASSERQGRADTQYF